This paragraph reports one T cell receptor beta chain. These data belong to a study of blood T cell repertoires in COVID-19. Measured with immunoSEQ multiplex PCR; TCRdb has only the in-frame clones, and not every one. The table lists 320,000 or so clones, around 84% of them singletons. The sample consisted of PBMCs or T cells enriched from blood (not recorded which). The TCR comes from a woman aged 25 to 45 who had been exposed to COVID-19.

As DNA, the CDR3 is TGTGCCAGTAGTATAGGGGGACAGGGCCTCAGGAACACTGAAGCTTTCTTT. This encodes CASSIGGQGLRNTEAFF. The chain uses TRBV19 and TRBJ1-1, with 9 bases fitting TRBD1. The CDR3 has 17 amino acids. Losses at the gene ends were 1 base for V and 1 base for J; bases not matched to a gene: 7. CDR1 is LNHDA, CDR2 SQIVND, per germline (reference sequence).